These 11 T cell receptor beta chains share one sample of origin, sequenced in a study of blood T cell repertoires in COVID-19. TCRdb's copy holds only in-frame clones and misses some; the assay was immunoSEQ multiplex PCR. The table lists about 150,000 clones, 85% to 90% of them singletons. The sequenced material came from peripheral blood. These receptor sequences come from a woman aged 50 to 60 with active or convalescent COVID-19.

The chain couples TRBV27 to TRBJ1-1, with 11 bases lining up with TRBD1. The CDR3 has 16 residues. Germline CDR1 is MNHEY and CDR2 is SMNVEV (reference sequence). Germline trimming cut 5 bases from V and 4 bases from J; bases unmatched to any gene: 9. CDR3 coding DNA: TGTGCCAGCAGTCCAGGGGGGACAGGGGGGGCCACTGAAGCTTTCTTT. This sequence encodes CASSPGGTGGATEAFF.

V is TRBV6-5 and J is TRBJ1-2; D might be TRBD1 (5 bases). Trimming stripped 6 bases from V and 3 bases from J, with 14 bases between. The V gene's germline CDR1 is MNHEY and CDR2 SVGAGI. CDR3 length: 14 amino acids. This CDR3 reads CASRTPGGDYGYTF. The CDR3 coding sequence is TGTGCCAGCAGGACGCCGGGGGGGGACTATGGCTACACCTTC.

The CDR3 nucleotides are TGTGCCAGTAGTATGGCGGGAGCTCCCACCTACGAGCAGTACTTC. Residues: CASSMAGAPTYEQYF. V is TRBV19 and J is TRBJ2-7; 7 bases are shared with TRBD2. The CDR3 contains 15 residues. Trimming removed 3 bases from V and 2 bases from J; junction bases left unmatched: 7. Germline CDR1 reads LNHDA; CDR2 reads SQIVND (reference sequence). Full variable domain (rest looked up from reference TRBV19 and TRBJ2-7): DGGITQSPKYLFRKEGQNVTLSCEQNLNHDAMYWYRQDPGQGLRLIYYSQIVNDFQKGDIAEGYSVSREKKESFPLTVTSAQKNPTAFYLCASSMAGAPTYEQYFGPGTRLTVT.

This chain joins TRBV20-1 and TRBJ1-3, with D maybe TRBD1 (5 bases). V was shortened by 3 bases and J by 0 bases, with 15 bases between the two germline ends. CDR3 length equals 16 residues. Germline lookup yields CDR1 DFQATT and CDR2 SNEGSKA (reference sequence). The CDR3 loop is CSASTEWGSSGNTIYF. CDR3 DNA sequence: TGCAGTGCTAGTACGGAATGGGGCAGCTCTGGAAACACCATATATTTT.

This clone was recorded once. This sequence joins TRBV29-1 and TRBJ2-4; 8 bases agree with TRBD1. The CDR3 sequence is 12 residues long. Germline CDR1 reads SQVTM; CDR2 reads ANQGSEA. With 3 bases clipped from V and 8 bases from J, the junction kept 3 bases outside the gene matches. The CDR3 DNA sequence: TGCAGCGTTGACCAGGGGGCGGACATTCAGTACTTC. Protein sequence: CSVDQGADIQYF.

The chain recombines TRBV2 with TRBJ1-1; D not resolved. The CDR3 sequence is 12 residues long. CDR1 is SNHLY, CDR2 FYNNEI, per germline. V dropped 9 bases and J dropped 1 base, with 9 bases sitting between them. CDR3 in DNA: TGTGCCAGTAGATTTGCGAACACTGAAGCTTTCTTT. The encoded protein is CASRFANTEAFF.

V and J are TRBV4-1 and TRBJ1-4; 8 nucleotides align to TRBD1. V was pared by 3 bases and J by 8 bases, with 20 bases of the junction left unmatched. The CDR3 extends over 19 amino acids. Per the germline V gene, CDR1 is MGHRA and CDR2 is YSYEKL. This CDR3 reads CASSQVVFLEDREKEKLFF. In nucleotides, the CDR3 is TGCGCCAGCAGCCAGGTAGTTTTCCTCGAGGACAGGGAGAAGGAAAAACTGTTTTTT.

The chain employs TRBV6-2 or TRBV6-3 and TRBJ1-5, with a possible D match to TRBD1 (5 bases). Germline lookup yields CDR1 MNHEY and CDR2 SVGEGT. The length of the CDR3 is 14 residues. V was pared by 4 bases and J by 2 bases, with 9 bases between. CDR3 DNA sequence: TGTGCCAGCAGTTCCACCAGGGGCAATCAGCCCCAGCATTTT. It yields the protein CASSSTRGNQPQHF.

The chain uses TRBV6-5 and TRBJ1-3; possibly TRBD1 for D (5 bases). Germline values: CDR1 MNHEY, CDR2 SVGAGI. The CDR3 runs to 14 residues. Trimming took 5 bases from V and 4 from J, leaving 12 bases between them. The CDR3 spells CASSIGQGGNTIYF. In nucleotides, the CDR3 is TGTGCCAGCAGTATAGGCCAGGGAGGAAACACCATATATTTT.

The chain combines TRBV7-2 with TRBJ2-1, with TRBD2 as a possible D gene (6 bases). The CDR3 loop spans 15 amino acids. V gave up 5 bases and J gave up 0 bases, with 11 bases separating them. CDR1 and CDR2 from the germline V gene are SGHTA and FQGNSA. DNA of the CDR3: TGTGCCAGCAGCCTAATGGGAGGCTCCTACAATGAGCAGTTCTTC. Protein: CASSLMGGSYNEQFF.

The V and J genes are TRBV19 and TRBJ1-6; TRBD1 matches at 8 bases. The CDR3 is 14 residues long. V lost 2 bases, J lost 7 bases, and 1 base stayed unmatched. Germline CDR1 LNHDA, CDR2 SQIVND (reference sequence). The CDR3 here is CASSIQGANSPLHF. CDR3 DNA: TGTGCCAGTAGTATACAGGGGGCGAATTCACCCCTCCACTTT.